The next 9 T cell receptor beta chains were all read from a single sample in a study of blood T cell repertoires in COVID-19. Produced via immunoSEQ multiplex PCR; TCRdb's table is partial and in-frame only. The sample records more than 100,000 clones, 75% to 90% being singletons. The sequenced sample was peripheral blood. Receptors originate from a human donor in a cohort sampled during active COVID-19.

V is TRBV11-2 and J is TRBJ2-7; 9 bases line up with TRBD1. Germline V lookup: CDR1 SGHAT, CDR2 FQNNGV. After removal of 5 bases from V and 3 bases from J, the junction contained 5 bases not matched to a gene. There are 14 residues in the CDR3. In nucleotides, the CDR3 is TGTGCCAGCAGCAGACAGGGGGAGTTCTACGAGCAGTACTTC. It yields the protein CASSRQGEFYEQYF.

This clone came up once. J is TRBJ2-7 and V is TRBV5-1; TRBD2 matches 7 bases. This CDR3 region has 14 residues. Trimming took 5 bases from V and 7 from J; bases not matched to a gene: 12. CDR1 SGHRS and CDR2 YFSETQ come from the germline V gene. The CDR3 here is CASRSRLAQKEQYF. CDR3 in DNA: TGCGCCAGCAGATCTCGACTAGCTCAGAAAGAGCAGTACTTC. Supplemented by reference TRBV5-1 and TRBJ2-7, the full variable domain reads KAGVTQTPRYLIKTRGQQVTLSCSPISGHRSVSWYQQTPGQGLQFLFEYFSETQRNKGNFPGRFSGRQFSNSRSEMNVSTLELGDSALYLCASRSRLAQKEQYFGPGTRLTVT.

The chain joins TRBV5-4 to TRBJ2-1; 10 nucleotides line up with TRBD1. J gave up 0 bases and V 0 bases, and 0 bases lay outside the gene matches. The CDR3 covers 16 residues. In germline, CDR1 is SGHNT, CDR2 YYREEE (reference sequence). CDR3 loop: CASSLGQGASYNEQFF. CDR3 coding DNA: TGTGCCAGCAGCTTGGGACAGGGGGCCTCCTACAATGAGCAGTTCTTC.

The count of this clone is one. The chain combines TRBV2 with TRBJ1-6; D is unclear. CDR3 length: 14 residues. Trimming removed 8 bases at V and 7 bases at J, with 15 bases between. Germline CDR1 SNHLY, CDR2 FYNNEI. The CDR3 sequence: CASLITVLNSPLHF. Written as DNA, the CDR3 is TGTGCCAGCCTTATTACGGTTTTAAATTCACCCCTCCACTTT.

J is TRBJ2-1 and V is TRBV5-1; possibly TRBD2 for D (6 bases). With 4 bases removed from V and 1 base from J, the gap between germline ends came to 15 bases. CDR3 length: 16 amino acids. Germline assignment: CDR1 SGHRS and CDR2 YFSETQ. CDR3 DNA: TGCGCCAGCAGCCCCGACGCGGGGATGTCCTACAATGAGCAGTTCTTC. Protein product: CASSPDAGMSYNEQFF. The whole variable domain, remainder taken from reference TRBV5-1 and TRBJ2-1, is KAGVTQTPRYLIKTRGQQVTLSCSPISGHRSVSWYQQTPGQGLQFLFEYFSETQRNKGNFPGRFSGRQFSNSRSEMNVSTLELGDSALYLCASSPDAGMSYNEQFFGPGTRLTVL.

The rearrangement uses TRBV5-4 and TRBJ2-2, with TRBD1 matching 9 bases. The CDR3 is 17 amino acids. CDR1 is SGHNT and CDR2 is YYREEE in the germline V gene (reference sequence). V lost 3 bases to trimming and J lost 2 bases; unmatched junction nucleotides: 8. CDR3 in DNA: TGTGCCAGCAGCTGGGGACAGGGTTCTGCTAACACCGGGGAGCTGTTTTTT. This codes for CASSWGQGSANTGELFF. Full variable domain (missing parts from reference TRBV5-4 and TRBJ2-2): ETGVTQSPTHLIKTRGQQVTLRCSSQSGHNTVSWYQQALGQGPQFIFQYYREEENGRGNFPPRFSGLQFPNYSSELNVNALELDDSALYLCASSWGQGSANTGELFFGEGSRLTVL.

The chain couples TRBV27 to TRBJ1-5; D gene uncertain. The germline V and J ends were trimmed by 2 bases and 4 bases, with 6 bases remaining between them. The V gene's germline CDR1 is MNHEY and CDR2 SMNVEV (reference sequence). The CDR3 spans 13 residues. The CDR3 loop is CASSLMRNQPQHF. CDR3 bases: TGTGCCAGCAGTTTAATGCGGAATCAGCCCCAGCATTTT.

The rearrangement joins TRBV7-2 to TRBJ1-2, with D perhaps TRBD1 (5 bases). The CDR3 loop spans 13 amino acids. V was shortened by 0 bases and J by 13 bases, with 15 bases between the two germline ends. CDR1 and CDR2 (germline): SGHTA, FQGNSA. The CDR3 sequence: CASSLALQGYGTF. The CDR3 nucleotides read TGTGCCAGCAGCTTAGCCTTGCAGGGTTACGGCACCTTC. Combining the CDR3 with reference TRBV7-2 and TRBJ1-2 gives the whole variable domain GAGVSQSPSNKVTEKGKDVELRCDPISGHTALYWYRQSLGQGLEFLIYFQGNSAPDKSGLPSDRFSAERTGGSVSTLTIQRTQQEDSAVYLCASSLALQGYGTFGSGTRLTVV.

The chain carries TRBV6-2 or TRBV6-3 and TRBJ2-3, with 8 bases lining up with TRBD2. Germline V gene data show CDR1 as MNHEY and CDR2 as SVGEGT. Trimming at V came to 3 bases and at J to 1 base, leaving 6 bases not matched to a gene. The CDR3 length is 16 residues. The CDR3 loop is CASSYSGGQGTDTQYF. In DNA, the CDR3 is TGTGCCAGCAGTTATTCGGGGGGGCAGGGCACAGATACGCAGTATTTT.